This paragraph covers one T cell receptor beta chain sequence. The V gene lost 8 bases and the J gene lost 6 bases, with 21 bases spanning the gap. Germline loops: CDR1 LGHNA, CDR2 YNFKEQ. CDR3 size: 15 residues. This entry comes from a study of blood T cells in healthy people across ages. Combining a sample-barcoded 5' primer with a J-beta primer mix, a second PCR ran for 7 to 11 cycles. Each of the cDNA molecules was tagged by a template-switch adaptor with 12 random nucleotides. TCRdb recomputed calls from the 5' RACE reads with MiXCR, one row per CDR3 protein. The profile covers more than 1.4 million distinct CDR3 sequences, with about 43% appearing a single time and roughly 7.9% taken by the ten largest. Healthy Caucasian individuals from Russia aged 6 to 90 were enrolled as donors.

The chain recombines TRBV4-2 with TRBJ2-3; weak D call: TRBD1 (6 bases). The receptor was isolated from a woman aged 18-29 years in good health. Sequencing was carried out using blood. The CDR3 nucleotides are TGTGCCAGCCGAGGGGGTATAGGGACGGGTGATACGCAGTATTTT. This translates into CASRGGIGTGDTQYF.